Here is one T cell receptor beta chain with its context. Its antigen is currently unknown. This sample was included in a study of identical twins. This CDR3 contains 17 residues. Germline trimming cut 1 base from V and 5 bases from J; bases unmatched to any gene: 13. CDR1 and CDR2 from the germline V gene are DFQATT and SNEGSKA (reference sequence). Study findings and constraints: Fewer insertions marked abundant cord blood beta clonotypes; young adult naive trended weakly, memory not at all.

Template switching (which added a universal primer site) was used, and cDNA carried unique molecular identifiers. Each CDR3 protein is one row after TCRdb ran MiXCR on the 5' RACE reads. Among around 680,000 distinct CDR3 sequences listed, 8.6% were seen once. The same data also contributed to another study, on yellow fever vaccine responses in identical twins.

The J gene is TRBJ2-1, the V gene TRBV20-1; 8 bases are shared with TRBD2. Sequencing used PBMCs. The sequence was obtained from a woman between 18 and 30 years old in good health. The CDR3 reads CSARGLGLGMGDNEQFF. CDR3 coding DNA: TGCAGTGCTAGAGGTTTGGGACTAGGGATGGGCGACAATGAGCAGTTCTTC.